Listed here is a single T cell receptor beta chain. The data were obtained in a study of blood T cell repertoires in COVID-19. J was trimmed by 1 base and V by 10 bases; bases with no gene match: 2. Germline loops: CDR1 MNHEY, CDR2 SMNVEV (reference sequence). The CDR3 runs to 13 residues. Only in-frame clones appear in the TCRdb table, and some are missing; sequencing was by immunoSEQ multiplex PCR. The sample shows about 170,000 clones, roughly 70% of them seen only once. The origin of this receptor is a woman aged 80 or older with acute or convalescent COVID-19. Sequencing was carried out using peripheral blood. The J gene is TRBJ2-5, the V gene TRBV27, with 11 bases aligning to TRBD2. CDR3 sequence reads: CATSGGSQETQYF. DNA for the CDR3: TGTGCCACTAGCGGGGGGTCCCAAGAGACCCAGTACTTC.